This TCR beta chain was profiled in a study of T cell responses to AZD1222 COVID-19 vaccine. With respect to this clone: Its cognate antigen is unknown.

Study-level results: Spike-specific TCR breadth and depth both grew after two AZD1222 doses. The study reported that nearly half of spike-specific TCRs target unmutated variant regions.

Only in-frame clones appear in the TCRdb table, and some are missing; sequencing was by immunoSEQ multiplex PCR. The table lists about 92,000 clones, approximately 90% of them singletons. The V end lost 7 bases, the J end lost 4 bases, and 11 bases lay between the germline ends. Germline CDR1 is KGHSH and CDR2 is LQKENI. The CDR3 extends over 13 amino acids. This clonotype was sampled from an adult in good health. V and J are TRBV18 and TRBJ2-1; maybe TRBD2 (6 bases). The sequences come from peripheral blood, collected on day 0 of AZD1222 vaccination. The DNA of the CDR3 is TGTGCCAGCTTAACCGGGAGATACAATGAGCAGTTCTTC. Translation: CASLTGRYNEQFF.